This T cell receptor (beta chain) was identified in a study of shared clonotypes between healthy human individuals. Once extracted for a subset, genomic DNA was divided evenly among several immunoSEQ plates. Sorted-subset replicate PCRs used about 190 ng of genomic DNA. This amount corresponded to 25,000 to 30,000 T cell genomes. Profiled with immunoSEQ multiplex PCR; TCRdb holds only in-frame clones, not every one. The sample yields roughly 2 million clones, roughly 96% seen once. The investigators split CD4+ cells into a CD45RA+ naive subset and a CD45RA-negative memory subset. The CDR3 is 14 residues long. Trimming removed 4 bases at V and 6 bases at J, with 12 bases between. Germline V gene sequence: CDR1 ENHRY, CDR2 SYGVKD.

The TCR comes from a man between 18 and 35 years old in good health. What was sequenced was naive CD4+ T cells sorted from blood. Sample subset: CD45RA+ positively selected. The rearrangement uses TRBV10-3 and TRBJ1-4; D is uncertain. The CDR3 spells CAISAGDAYEKLFF. As DNA, the CDR3 is TGTGCCATCAGTGCTGGGGATGCGTATGAAAAACTGTTTTTT.